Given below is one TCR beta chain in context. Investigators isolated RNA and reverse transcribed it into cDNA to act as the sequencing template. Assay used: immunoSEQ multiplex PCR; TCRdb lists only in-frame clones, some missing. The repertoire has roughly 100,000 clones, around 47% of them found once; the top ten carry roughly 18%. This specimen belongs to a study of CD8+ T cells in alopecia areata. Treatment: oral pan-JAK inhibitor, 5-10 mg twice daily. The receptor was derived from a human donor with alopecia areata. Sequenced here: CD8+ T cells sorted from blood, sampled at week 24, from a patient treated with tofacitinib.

CDR3 sequence (DNA): TGCGCCAGCAGCCAAGGGACTCCAGCCGGCTATGGCTACACCTTC. Translated, it gives CASSQGTPAGYGYTF. The chain combines TRBV4-3 with TRBJ1-2; D remains ambiguous. CDR1 and CDR2 (germline): LGHNA, YSLEER. V dropped 1 base and J dropped 4 bases, with 13 bases sitting between them. This CDR3 has 15 residues.